The following is a T cell receptor beta chain sequence with its context. Its cognate antigen is unknown. This specimen comes from a study of cytomegalovirus exposure and HLA in healthy donors. Whole-study findings and limits: Overall, roughly 150 TCR beta chains were annotated as cytomegalovirus-associated. In a later analysis, a missense DCLRE1C variant was linked to TCR beta V- and J-gene trimming. Several of the most significant clusters were apparently associated with common viral pathogens in a later analysis.

It was with 60 Vbeta and 13 Jbeta primers that the PCR ran. Sequencing used immunoSEQ multiplex PCR; TCRdb keeps in-frame clones, though not all of them. The data show 170,000 or so clones, with 70% to 85% seen just once and roughly 6.7% held by the top ten. The CDR3 covers 14 residues. After removal of 0 bases from V and 7 bases from J, the junction contained 6 bases not matched to a gene. The V gene's germline CDR1 is MGHRA and CDR2 YSYEKL. The rearrangement uses TRBV4-1 and TRBJ2-7; 7 bases are a match to TRBD1. The clonotype originates from a man over 45 in good health and CMV-seropositive. Sequenced material: PBMCs. The CDR3 sequence is CASSQDRGRWEQYF. The CDR3 region has the DNA TGCGCCAGCAGCCAAGATAGGGGGCGCTGGGAGCAGTACTTC.